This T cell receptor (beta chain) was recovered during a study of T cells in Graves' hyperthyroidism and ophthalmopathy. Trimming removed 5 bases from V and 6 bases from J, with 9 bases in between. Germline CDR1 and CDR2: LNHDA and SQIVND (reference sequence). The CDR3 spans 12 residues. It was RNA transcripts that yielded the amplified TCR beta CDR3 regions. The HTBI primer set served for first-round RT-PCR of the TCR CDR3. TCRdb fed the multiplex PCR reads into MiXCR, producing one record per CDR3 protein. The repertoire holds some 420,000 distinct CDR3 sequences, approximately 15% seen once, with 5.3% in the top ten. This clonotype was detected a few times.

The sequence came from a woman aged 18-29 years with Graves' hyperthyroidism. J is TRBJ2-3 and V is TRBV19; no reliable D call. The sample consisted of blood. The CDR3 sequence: CASSSPGDTQYF. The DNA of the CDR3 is TGTGCCAGTAGTTCCCCTGGGGATACGCAGTATTTT.